This is a list of T cell receptor beta chains from one sample in a study of T cell changes during pregnancy in multiple sclerosis. Sequenced by immunoSEQ multiplex PCR; TCRdb stores in-frame clones only, minus some. Altogether tens of thousands of clones are present, 90% to 95% being singletons, with the ten largest covering 1% to 1.5%. The source was peripheral blood, collected after pregnancy. All receptors come from a female donor in good health, enrolled as a control in a pregnancy study. CDR3s include the opening cysteine and the closing phenylalanine or tryptophan. The D gene is left open where the match is weak. The size field is filled for only some rows; it gives once, few, many or a size class.

>TRBJ2-3|.|TRBV19|.
TGTGCCAGTAGGGAGGGACCACGCGGAGCTGATACGCAGTATTTT
CASREGPRGADTQYF
>TRBJ2-6|.|TRBV9|once
TGTGCCAGCAGGACCGGAGAGAGATTCTCTGGGGCCAACGTCCTGACTTTC
CASRTGERFSGANVLTF
>TRBJ2-5|.|TRBV7-6|.
TGTGCCAGCAGCTTACGGGAAGAGACCCAGTACTTC
CASSLREETQYF
>TRBJ1-3|.|TRBV5-4|.
TGTGCCAGCAGCTTGGGGGGCTTTGGAAACACCATATATTTT
CASSLGGFGNTIYF
>TRBJ1-1|.|TRBV30|.
TGTGCCTGGAGCAGACTCAGGGATCGGGACACTGAAGCTTTCTTT
CAWSRLRDRDTEAFF
>TRBJ2-5|.|TRBV7-9|.
TGTGCCAGCAGCTTAGGGGCCCAGGGTGGCCAAGAGACCCAGTACTTC
CASSLGAQGGQETQYF
>TRBJ1-1|.|TRBV27|.
TGTGCCAGCAGTTTATTTGGAACAGGGAACACTGAAGCTTTCTTT
CASSLFGTGNTEAFF
>TRBJ1-1|.|TRBV5-3|.
TGTGCCAGAAGCGACATCCGGGACAACGAAAGGACTGAAGCTTTCTTT
CARSDIRDNERTEAFF
>TRBJ1-6|.|TRBV6-5|.
TGTGCCAGCAGTTCCACTGTTGGCTCCTATAATTCACCCCTCCACTTT
CASSSTVGSYNSPLHF
>TRBJ1-5|TRBD1|TRBV2|.
TGTGCCAGCAGGAGGACAGGGTACGATCAGCCCCAGCATTTT
CASRRTGYDQPQHF
>TRBJ2-2|TRBD2|TRBV4-3|.
TGCGCCAGCGGACTAGCGGGGGAGCAAATTAGACCGAACACCGGGGAGCTGTTTTTT
CASGLAGEQIRPNTGELFF
>TRBJ1-1|.|TRBV19|.
TGTGCCAGTAGTATACAGGGTGGAGGGATCACTGAAGCTTTCTTT
CASSIQGGGITEAFF